Listed here are 5 T cell receptor beta chains from one sample, sequenced in a study of blood T cell repertoires in COVID-19. Generated by immunoSEQ multiplex PCR, the TCRdb table keeps only in-frame clones and is missing some. The repertoire holds 55,000 to 75,000 clones, roughly 72% seen once, with more than 4% in the top ten. The sample taken for sequencing was peripheral blood. The receptors were gathered from a woman in her 70s with COVID-19, enrolled during active disease.

V and J are TRBV11-3 and TRBJ2-1, with TRBD2 as a possible D gene (6 bases). Germline CDR1 and CDR2: SGHNT and YENEEA. This CDR3 region has 14 residues. Trimming took 5 bases from V and 16 from J, leaving 24 bases between them. The CDR3, as DNA: TGTGCCAGCAGCCCCCGGGGGACTCCGCCCCCGAACTTCTTC. Amino acid sequence: CASSPRGTPPPNFF.

The chain has TRBV6-6 and TRBJ2-5, with TRBD1 identical over 7 bases. J lost 7 bases, V lost 6 bases, and 8 bases had no gene match. This CDR3 is built from 13 residues. Germline V gene data show CDR1 as MNHNY and CDR2 as SVGAGI (reference sequence). The CDR3 nucleotides are TGTGCCAGCAGCCCCGCGGCAGGGGGGACCCAGTACTTC. Translation: CASSPAAGGTQYF.

The chain recombines TRBV18 with TRBJ1-1; D is ambiguous. V lost 0 bases, J lost 0 bases, and 11 bases lay in between. CDR3 length: 16 residues. Germline loops: CDR1 KGHSH, CDR2 LQKENI. CDR3 in amino acids: CASSPPIRVMNTEAFF. The CDR3 bases are TGTGCCAGCTCACCACCGATTCGGGTGATGAACACTGAAGCTTTCTTT.

V gene TRBV10-3 combines with J gene TRBJ2-7, with a possible D match to TRBD1 (5 bases). This CDR3 has 13 residues. Germline CDR1 is ENHRY and CDR2 is SYGVKD. Trimming pared 5 bases from V and 5 bases from J, leaving 13 bases between. Written as DNA, the CDR3 is TGTGCCATCAGTAAGGACACACGCAACGAGCAGTACTTC. It specifies CAISKDTRNEQYF.

The CDR3 sequence is CASITTGVGGYTF. Written as DNA, the CDR3 is TGTGCCAGCATAACAACAGGGGTGGGGGGCTACACCTTC. The J gene is TRBJ1-2, the V gene TRBV12-3 or TRBV12-4; TRBD1 matches at 7 bases. There are 13 residues in the CDR3. V was pared by 7 bases and J by 8 bases, with 10 bases of the junction left unmatched.